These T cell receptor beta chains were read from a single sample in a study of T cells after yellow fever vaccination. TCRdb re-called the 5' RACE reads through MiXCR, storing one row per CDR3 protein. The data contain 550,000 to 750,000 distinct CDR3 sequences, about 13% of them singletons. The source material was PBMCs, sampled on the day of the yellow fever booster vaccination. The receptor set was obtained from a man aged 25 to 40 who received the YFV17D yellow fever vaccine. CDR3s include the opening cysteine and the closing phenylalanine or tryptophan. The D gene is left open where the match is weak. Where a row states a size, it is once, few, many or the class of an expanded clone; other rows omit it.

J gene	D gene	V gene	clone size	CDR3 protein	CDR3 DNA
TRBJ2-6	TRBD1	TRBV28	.	CASSSPGQGLAGANVLTF	TGTGCCAGCAGTTCGCCGGGACAGGGCTTAGCTGGGGCCAACGTCCTGACTTTC
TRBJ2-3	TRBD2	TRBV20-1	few	CSRPSGSTDTQYF	TGCAGCCGACCTAGCGGGAGTACAGATACGCAGTATTTT
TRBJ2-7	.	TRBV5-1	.	CASSLGTDSYEQYF	TGCGCCAGCAGCTTGGGGACGGACTCCTACGAGCAGTACTTC
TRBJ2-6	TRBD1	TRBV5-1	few	CASSLRQGAGANVLTF	TGCGCCAGCAGCTTGAGACAGGGGGCAGGGGCCAACGTCCTGACTTTC
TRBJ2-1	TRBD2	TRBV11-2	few	CASSLLTSGRNLVRYNEQFF	TGTGCCAGCAGCTTACTGACTAGCGGGAGGAATCTGGTGAGGTACAATGAGCAGTTCTTC
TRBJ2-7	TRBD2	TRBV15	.	CATRGASGRGEQYF	TGTGCCACCAGAGGGGCTAGCGGGAGAGGTGAGCAGTACTTC
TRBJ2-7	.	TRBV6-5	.	CASSYNNLASLRKEQYF	TGTGCCAGCAGTTACAATAACCTAGCCAGTCTAAGAAAAGAGCAGTACTTC
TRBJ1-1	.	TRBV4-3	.	CASSMEGTEAFF	TGCGCCAGCAGCATGGAGGGTACTGAAGCTTTCTTT
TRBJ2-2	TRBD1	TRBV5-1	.	CASSLAGDRGVHGELFF	TGCGCCAGCAGCTTGGCCGGAGACAGGGGAGTCCACGGGGAGCTGTTTTTT
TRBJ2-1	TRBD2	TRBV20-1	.	CSAIPRDYYNEQFF	TGCAGTGCGATACCACGGGACTACTACAATGAGCAGTTCTTC
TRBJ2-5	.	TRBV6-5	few	CASSYWDTGETQYF	TGTGCCAGCAGTTACTGGGACACCGGGGAGACCCAGTACTTC
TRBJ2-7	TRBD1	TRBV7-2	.	CASSLSGQAYYEQCF	TGTGCCAGCAGCTTATCGGGACAGGCTTACTACGAGCAGTGCTTC
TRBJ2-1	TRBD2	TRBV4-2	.	CASSHQTGTTNNEQFF	TGTGCCAGCAGCCACCAGACCGGGACTACTAACAATGAGCAGTTCTTC
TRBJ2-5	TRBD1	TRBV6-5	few	CASVKGGQGGLETQYF	TGTGCCAGCGTTAAGGGAGGACAGGGAGGCCTCGAGACCCAGTACTTC
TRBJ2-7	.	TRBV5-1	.	CASSLGLGGDSEQYF	TGCGCCAGCAGCTTGGGACTAGGGGGAGACTCCGAGCAGTACTTC
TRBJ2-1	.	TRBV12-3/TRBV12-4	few	CASSQDNNEQFF	TGTGCCAGCAGTCAAGACAACAATGAGCAGTTCTTC
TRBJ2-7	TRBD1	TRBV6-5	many	CASSYPGQGAYEQYF	TGTGCCAGCAGTTACCCGGGACAGGGGGCCTACGAGCAGTACTTC
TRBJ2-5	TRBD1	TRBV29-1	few	CSHVGTEETQYF	TGCAGCCATGTGGGGACAGAAGAGACCCAGTACTTC
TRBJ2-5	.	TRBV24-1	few	CATGQAGTQYF	TGTGCCACCGGGCAGGCGGGGACCCAGTACTTC
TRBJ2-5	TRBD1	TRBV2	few	CASSADRGGETQYF	TGTGCCAGCAGTGCAGACAGGGGTGGAGAGACCCAGTACTTC
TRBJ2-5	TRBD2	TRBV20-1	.	CSASPLGLAGAETQYF	TGCAGTGCTAGTCCGTTGGGACTAGCGGGAGCAGAGACCCAGTACTTC
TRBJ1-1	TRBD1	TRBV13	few	CASSSRGFTEAFF	TGTGCCAGCAGCTCCAGGGGGTTCACTGAAGCTTTCTTT
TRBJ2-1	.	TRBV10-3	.	CATQQALYNEQFF	TGTGCCACTCAGCAGGCACTATACAATGAGCAGTTCTTC
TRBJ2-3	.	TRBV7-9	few	CASSPPWRDGTDTQYF	TGTGCCAGCAGCCCGCCCTGGCGGGATGGCACAGATACGCAGTATTTT
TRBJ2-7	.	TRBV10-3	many	CAISGGGQSSYEQYF	TGTGCCATCAGTGGGGGGGGACAGAGCTCCTACGAGCAGTACTTC